Described below is a single TCR beta chain sequence and its context. The source of the sample is a study of blood T cell repertoires in COVID-19. Study context: There were acute and convalescent COVID-19 samples, and they came from the United States, Italy and Spain. Sample material is recorded as cDNA or gDNA derived from T cells, B-cell-depleted T cells, or PBMCs.

Source study methods: Counts of nucleated cells, estimated from reference gene primer amplification, were obtained. The protocol was immunoSEQ multiplex PCR, while the TCRdb copy is restricted to in-frame clones and leaves out a portion. The V and J calls and clone size were taken over from that table, and D and trimming were inferred from the DNA. The sample records approximately 88,000 clones, roughly 87% being singletons. Germline V gene sequence: CDR1 LNHDA, CDR2 SQIVND (reference sequence). V shed 0 bases and J shed 2 bases, with 8 bases lying between them. The CDR3 spans 14 residues. Input material: peripheral blood. This rearrangement joins TRBV19 to TRBJ2-7; a possible D gene is TRBD1 (6 bases). The sequence came from a male donor with acute or convalescent COVID-19. CDR3 region: CASSIEPGAYEQYF. The CDR3 region has the DNA TGTGCCAGTAGTATAGAACCAGGGGCCTACGAGCAGTACTTC.